The 11 T cell receptor beta chains listed next were all sequenced from one sample in a study of blood T cell repertoires in COVID-19. Here immunoSEQ multiplex PCR was the method, and the copy in TCRdb shows in-frame clones only, minus some. This sample carries 150,000 to 200,000 clones, 88% of them seen once, and the ten largest clones take about a quarter. Input material: peripheral blood. These receptors all stem from a man in his sixties with acute or convalescent COVID-19.

This rearrangement joins TRBV6-5 to TRBJ2-1, with TRBD1 identical over 9 bases. CDR1 MNHEY and CDR2 SVGAGI come from the germline V gene. Unmatched junction bases numbered 9, after V lost 6 bases and J lost 6 bases. The CDR3 covers 15 residues. The CDR3 DNA sequence: TGTGCCAGCAGGCCACCGGGACAGGGCAGCAATGAGCAGTTCTTC. It yields the protein CASRPPGQGSNEQFF.

This chain connects TRBV6-1 to TRBJ2-7; maybe TRBD1 (5 bases). CDR3 size: 13 residues. V lost 0 bases, J lost 3 bases, and 6 bases lay in between. Germline V gene data show CDR1 as MNHNS and CDR2 as SASEGT. The CDR3 reads CASSEAQVYEQYV. The CDR3 DNA follows: TGTGCCAGCAGTGAAGCACAGGTCTACGAGCAGTACGTC.

CDR3: CATTGNTDTQYF. The CDR3 DNA reads as TGTGCCACCACCGGGAACACAGATACGCAGTATTTT. The V and J genes are TRBV10-3 and TRBJ2-3, with D perhaps TRBD2 (5 bases). Trimming removed 10 bases at V and 2 bases at J, with 10 bases between. Germline CDR1 reads ENHRY; CDR2 reads SYGVKD. This CDR3 has 12 amino acids.

The V call is TRBV4-1, the J call TRBJ1-2; perhaps TRBD1 as D (6 bases). The germline V and J ends were trimmed by 0 bases and 4 bases, with 12 bases remaining between them. CDR1 MGHRA and CDR2 YSYEKL come from the germline V gene. The CDR3 is 15 residues long. The CDR3 nucleotides are TGCGCCAGCAGCCAAGAGGGGGGGCGCTTCTATGGCTACACCTTC. It translates to CASSQEGGRFYGYTF.

This clone was detected only once. The chain is built from TRBV3-1 (or the pseudogene TRBV3-2) and TRBJ2-5; 10 bases line up with TRBD2. Germline V gene lookup returns CDR1 LGHDT and CDR2 YNNKEL (reference sequence). The CDR3 has 16 residues. Trimming took 4 bases from V and 5 from J; bases not matched to a gene: 10. The CDR3 region is CASSPLAGAGGETQYF. DNA of the CDR3: TGTGCCAGCAGCCCTCTAGCGGGGGCAGGGGGGGAGACCCAGTACTTC.

The rearrangement links TRBV7-9 to TRBJ2-6; 11 bases are a match to TRBD1. Germline loops: CDR1 SEHNR, CDR2 FQNEAQ (reference sequence). There are 17 residues in the CDR3. V trimming: 5 bases; J trimming: 1 base; junction bases outside the gene matches: 4. The CDR3 loop reads CASSAGQGASGANVLTF. CDR3 sequence (DNA): TGTGCCAGCAGCGCCGGACAGGGGGCTTCTGGGGCCAACGTCCTGACTTTC.

This chain joins TRBV5-1 and TRBJ1-1, with 9 bases fitting TRBD1. Per germline, CDR1 SGHRS and CDR2 YFSETQ. Trimming removed 3 bases from V and 1 base from J; junction bases left unmatched: 7. The CDR3 runs to 16 residues. CDR3 in amino acids: CASSWAPGQGNTEAFF. CDR3 DNA sequence: TGCGCCAGCAGCTGGGCTCCGGGACAGGGGAACACTGAAGCTTTCTTT.

This clone appeared once. The chain uses TRBV5-1 and TRBJ2-1; possibly TRBD2 for D (7 bases). Trimming removed 0 bases at V and 6 bases at J, with 10 bases between. This CDR3 has 14 amino acids. Germline lookup yields CDR1 SGHRS and CDR2 YFSETQ. The CDR3 spells CASSLVGGLNEQFF. The CDR3 nucleotides are TGCGCCAGCAGCTTGGTCGGGGGGCTCAATGAGCAGTTCTTC.

The chain uses TRBV19 and TRBJ2-5, with 9 bases matching TRBD2. The CDR3 covers 15 residues. After removal of 5 bases from V and 1 base from J, the junction contained 5 bases not matched to a gene. Per germline, CDR1 LNHDA and CDR2 SQIVND (reference sequence). CDR3 sequence reads: CASSWAGGRQETQYF. CDR3 nucleotides: TGTGCCAGTAGTTGGGCGGGGGGGCGCCAAGAGACCCAGTACTTC.

The chain links TRBV10-1 to TRBJ2-7; D not resolved. Germline V CDR1 and CDR2: WNHNN, SYGVQD (reference sequence). The CDR3 has 13 amino acids. With 7 bases removed from V and 3 bases from J, the gap between germline ends came to 13 bases. The CDR3 spells CASTLNEDYEQYV. CDR3 nucleotide sequence: TGCGCCAGCACCCTCAACGAGGACTACGAGCAGTACGTC.

The chain recombines TRBV21-1 with TRBJ1-6; the DNA was not used to check the table's D call, TRBD1. TRBV21-1 is a recognized pseudogene. The CDR3 runs to 18 residues. The CDR3 here is CASTEGDRGPRIDSPLHF. The DNA of the CDR3 is TGTGCCAGCACCGAGGGGGACAGGGGGCCTAGAATAGACTCACCCCTCCACTTT.